The 11 T cell receptor beta chains below were found in one sample sequenced in a study of cytomegalovirus exposure and HLA in healthy donors. Clones were sequenced by immunoSEQ multiplex PCR, and TCRdb holds only the in-frame ones, with some missing. In the table there are some 240,000 clones, roughly 86% of which are singletons. Sequenced input: PBMCs. These receptors were obtained from a woman in her twenties or thirties in good health and CMV-seropositive.

CDR3 sequence (DNA): TGTGCCTGGAGTGTAGAACAGACCTACGAGCAGTACTTC. It codes for CAWSVEQTYEQYF. This chain uses TRBV30 with TRBJ2-7; D is uncertain. The CDR3 is made up of 13 amino acids. Trimming cost V 0 bases and J 2 bases, with 8 bases left between them. Germline CDR1 GTSNPN, CDR2 SVGIG (reference sequence).

This clone was seen just once. The gene calls are TRBV19 and TRBJ1-1; D perhaps matches TRBD1 (6 bases). V was clipped by 4 bases and J by 1 base, with 16 bases between them. CDR3 size: 16 residues. Germline V gives CDR1 LNHDA, CDR2 SQIVND (reference sequence). The CDR3 DNA follows: TGTGCCAGTAGTACCCTACCGGACAGCCCGAACACTGAAGCTTTCTTT. Translated, it gives CASSTLPDSPNTEAFF. The full variable domain, with the rest looked up from reference TRBV19 and TRBJ1-1, is DGGITQSPKYLFRKEGQNVTLSCEQNLNHDAMYWYRQDPGQGLRLIYYSQIVNDFQKGDIAEGYSVSREKKESFPLTVTSAQKNPTAFYLCASSTLPDSPNTEAFFGQGTRLTVV.

This clone was seen more than once but under ten times. The chain has TRBV27 and TRBJ2-7; 11 nucleotides agree with TRBD2. There are 13 residues in the CDR3. CDR1 is MNHEY, CDR2 SMNVEV, per germline (reference sequence). V gave up 5 bases and J gave up 6 bases; unmatched junction bases: 3. The CDR3 DNA follows: TGTGCCAGCAGTGAAGGGACTAGCGGCGAGCAGTACTTC. Amino acids: CASSEGTSGEQYF.

This chain's CDR3 is CASSPGTAFEKLFF. The CDR3 DNA reads TGTGCCAGCAGCCCCGGGACAGCGTTTGAAAAACTGTTTTTT. V usage is TRBV9 and J usage is TRBJ1-4, with 7 positions matching TRBD1. J lost 7 bases, V lost 4 bases, and 7 bases had no gene match. This CDR3 is 14 amino acids long. Germline loops: CDR1 SGDLS, CDR2 YYNGEE.

A few counts support this clone. The chain combines TRBV6-1 with TRBJ2-7; TRBD2 matches at 7 bases. Germline CDR1 MNHNS, CDR2 SASEGT. The V segment lost 9 bases and the J segment 1 base; nucleotides outside the gene matches: 6. The CDR3 is 13 residues long. The CDR3 bases are TGTGCCAGTCAACCTAGCGGATCCTACGAGCAGTACTTC. It specifies CASQPSGSYEQYF.

The chain is built from TRBV2 and TRBJ2-1, with D perhaps TRBD1 (5 bases). The CDR3 is 11 residues long. The V gene lost 7 bases and the J gene lost 8 bases, with 9 bases spanning the gap. Germline V gene sequence: CDR1 SNHLY, CDR2 FYNNEI. CDR3 amino acids: CASNLGDEQFF. The CDR3 region has the DNA TGTGCCAGCAACCTAGGGGATGAGCAGTTCTTC.

J is TRBJ2-1 and V is TRBV6-5; perhaps TRBD2 as D (5 bases). Trimming took 2 bases from V and 12 from J, leaving 8 bases between them. The length of the CDR3 is 11 residues. Germline values: CDR1 MNHEY, CDR2 SVGAGI. In DNA, the CDR3 is TGTGCCAGCAGTTACCGGCGGGCGCAGTTCTTC. This sequence encodes CASSYRRAQFF.

This clone was detected a few times. J is TRBJ2-2 and V is TRBV4-1; D remains unclear. The V gene lost 6 bases and the J gene lost 6 bases, with 11 bases spanning the gap. CDR3 length: 13 amino acids. Germline V gene sequence: CDR1 MGHRA, CDR2 YSYEKL. The CDR3 bases are TGCGCCAGCAGTTTCAGTGCGGCCGGGGAGCTGTTTTTT. It translates to CASSFSAAGELFF.

The chain combines TRBV6-5 with TRBJ2-7; 7 nucleotides line up with TRBD1. This CDR3 spans 14 amino acids. CDR1 and CDR2 (germline): MNHEY, SVGAGI. Unmatched junction bases numbered 13, after V lost 7 bases and J lost 7 bases. In DNA form, the CDR3 reads TGTGCCAGCAATACGGGGACAGACTCCTCTGAGCAGTACTTC. Its translation is CASNTGTDSSEQYF.

The chain couples TRBV5-1 to TRBJ2-5; tentatively, D is TRBD1 (5 bases). V was cut by 1 base and J by 3 bases, with 10 bases left in between. The germline V gene encodes CDR1 SGHRS and CDR2 YFSETQ. The CDR3 sequence is 14 residues long. In nucleotides, the CDR3 is TGCGCCAGCAGCTTGCAGGGTGTAGAAGAGACCCAGTACTTC. Residues: CASSLQGVEETQYF.

The gene calls are TRBV29-1 and TRBJ1-1; D not resolved. The CDR3 loop spans 14 amino acids. Germline-derived CDR1 and CDR2 are SQVTM and ANQGSEA. V was cut by 6 bases and J by 1 base, with 15 bases left in between. The CDR3 DNA follows: TGCAGCGTCTCACGTTCACTCTCGAACACTGAAGCTTTCTTT. It codes for CSVSRSLSNTEAFF.